This entry lists 19 T cell receptor beta chains sequenced from one sample in a study of T cell responses to AZD1222 COVID-19 vaccine. Generated by immunoSEQ multiplex PCR, the TCRdb table keeps only in-frame clones and is missing some. The table has 100,000 to 130,000 clones, about 86% seen once; the top ten hold 3.3%. The specimen was peripheral blood, collected on day 0 of AZD1222 vaccination. The receptors come from an adult in good health.

The gene calls are TRBV6-6 and TRBJ2-5, with D perhaps TRBD2 (5 bases). V was trimmed by 0 bases and J by 2 bases, leaving 7 bases between them. Germline-derived CDR1 and CDR2 are MNHNY and SVGAGI (reference sequence). This CDR3 region has 14 residues. CDR3 nucleotides: TGTGCCAGCAGTTACTCCGGAGGTCAAGAGACCCAGTACTTC. It is translated as CASSYSGGQETQYF.

This chain joins TRBV7-2 and TRBJ2-5; maybe TRBD1 (5 bases). CDR3 length: 15 residues. From germline, CDR1 is SGHTA and CDR2 FQGNSA. Trimming removed 1 base at V and 7 bases at J, with 16 bases between. For the CDR3, the DNA is TGTGCCAGCAGCTTAGTTACAGGAAATCCGGGGACCCAGTACTTC. Its protein product is CASSLVTGNPGTQYF.

This chain joins TRBV5-5 and TRBJ1-6; D remains unclear. The CDR3 totals 17 residues. Germline values: CDR1 SGHKS, CDR2 YYEKEE (reference sequence). Trimming stripped 4 bases from V and 0 bases from J, with 14 bases between. The CDR3 protein is CASSLRYPSSYNSPLHF. The DNA of the CDR3 is TGTGCCAGCAGCCTTCGGTATCCGAGCTCCTATAATTCACCCCTCCACTTT.

J is TRBJ2-7 and V is TRBV4-1; 8 bases are shared with TRBD2. The CDR3 is made up of 15 amino acids. CDR1 is MGHRA, CDR2 YSYEKL, per germline. Trimming at V came to 4 bases and at J to 4 bases, leaving 9 bases not matched to a gene. Written as DNA, the CDR3 is TGCGCCAGCAGCCTGATTACCGGGACTAGATACGAGCAGTACTTC. As protein: CASSLITGTRYEQYF.

The V gene is TRBV7-2, the J gene TRBJ2-5, with 8 positions matching TRBD1. Germline CDR1 is SGHTA and CDR2 is FQGNSA. V was pared by 3 bases and J by 2 bases, with 2 bases of the junction left unmatched. This CDR3 comprises 14 residues. The CDR3 spells CASSFQGAQETQYF. The DNA for the CDR3 is TGTGCCAGCAGCTTCCAGGGGGCTCAAGAGACCCAGTACTTC.

This clone came up a few times. V and J are TRBV7-9 and TRBJ2-7; 7 nucleotides align to TRBD1. CDR1 is SEHNR and CDR2 is FQNEAQ in the germline V gene (reference sequence). The CDR3 covers 14 residues. Trimming took 3 bases from V and 7 from J; bases not matched to a gene: 9. This CDR3 reads CASSFQTGSEEQYF. DNA of the CDR3: TGTGCCAGCAGCTTTCAGACAGGGAGCGAAGAGCAGTACTTC.

The V call is TRBV2, the J call TRBJ1-4; D is perhaps TRBD1 (6 bases). Trimming stripped 4 bases from V and 4 bases from J, with 10 bases between. The CDR3 consists of 14 residues. Germline assignment: CDR1 SNHLY and CDR2 FYNNEI. The CDR3 is CASSGTAFNEKLFF. The CDR3 region has the DNA TGTGCCAGCAGTGGGACAGCGTTTAATGAAAAACTGTTTTTT.

This clone was picked up a small number of times. The chain has TRBV29-1 and TRBJ1-2; 7 bases line up with TRBD1. V lost 4 bases and J lost 0; bases outside the gene matches: 5. Germline V gene data show CDR1 as SQVTM and CDR2 as ANQGSEA. The CDR3 sequence is 14 residues long. CDR3 sequence reads: CSVVSGQSNYGYTF. The CDR3 bases are TGCAGCGTTGTATCGGGACAGTCTAACTATGGCTACACCTTC.

This clone was seen a few times. The CDR3, as DNA: TGTGCCAGCAGTTGGGCGGTTTCCTACGAGCAGTACTTC. Translated, it gives CASSWAVSYEQYF. V and J are TRBV27 and TRBJ2-7; D gene uncertain. V shed 4 bases and J shed 1 base, with 8 bases lying between them. Germline CDR1 MNHEY, CDR2 SMNVEV (reference sequence). The CDR3 has 13 amino acids.

This clone has a single count. The chain uses TRBV2 and TRBJ2-5; 8 bases line up with TRBD2. The germline V gene encodes CDR1 SNHLY and CDR2 FYNNEI. Losses at the gene ends were 7 bases for V and 3 bases for J; bases not matched to a gene: 7. The CDR3 length is 14 residues. The CDR3 DNA follows: TGTGCCAGCACTAAACTACTAGCGGAAGAGACCCAGTACTTC. It translates to CASTKLLAEETQYF.

V usage is TRBV2 and J usage is TRBJ2-3; D remains ambiguous. The CDR3 runs to 13 residues. Germline values: CDR1 SNHLY, CDR2 FYNNEI. V dropped 2 bases and J dropped 2 bases, with 5 bases sitting between them. Here the CDR3 reads CASSEQTTDTQYF. As DNA, the CDR3 is TGTGCCAGCAGTGAACAGACCACAGATACGCAGTATTTT. The whole variable domain, filled in from reference TRBV2 and TRBJ2-3, reads EPEVTQTPSHQVTQMGQEVILRCVPISNHLYFYWYRQILGQKVEFLVSFYNNEISEKSEIFDDQFSVERPDGSNFTLKIRSTKLEDSAMYFCASSEQTTDTQYFGPGTRLTVL.

The J gene is TRBJ1-5, the V gene TRBV24-1; D call uncertain. CDR1 and CDR2 from the germline V gene are KGHDR and SFDVKD. Trimming shortened V by 7 bases and J by 2 bases, and 8 bases separated the two germline ends. CDR3 length equals 13 residues. The CDR3 nucleotides are TGTGCCACCAGGGGCAGCGGCAATCAGCCCCAGCATTTT. Amino acid sequence: CATRGSGNQPQHF.

This sequence joins TRBV28 and TRBJ1-5; the D gene is possibly TRBD1 (6 bases). There are 15 residues in the CDR3. V lost 6 bases, J lost 2 bases, and 14 bases lay in between. Germline values: CDR1 MDHEN, CDR2 SYDVKM. The chain's CDR3 is CASRLPGHGNQPQHF. The CDR3 DNA reads as TGTGCCAGCAGACTTCCGGGACATGGCAATCAGCCCCAGCATTTT.

The genes are TRBV10-3 and TRBJ1-4, with a weak D call TRBD1 (6 bases). The CDR3 has 15 residues. Germline V gene data show CDR1 as ENHRY and CDR2 as SYGVKD. V shed 2 bases and J shed 8 bases, with 15 bases lying between them. The CDR3 DNA reads TGTGCCATCAGTGAGCGCGGCAGGGGCATGGAAAAACTGTTTTTT. This sequence encodes CAISERGRGMEKLFF.

The chain carries TRBV11-2 and TRBJ2-3; 7 positions match TRBD1. Per germline, CDR1 SGHAT and CDR2 FQNNGV. The CDR3 length is 16 residues. V shed 6 bases, J shed 1 base, and the junction held 10 bases outside the gene matches. The CDR3: CASSLQGFGRTDTQYF. In DNA form, the CDR3 reads TGTGCCAGCAGTCTACAGGGGTTTGGACGCACAGATACGCAGTATTTT.

The CDR3 DNA sequence: TGCGCCAGCAGCATCGCCCCGGGGGCGGAAGGAAACACCATATATTTT. It translates to CASSIAPGAEGNTIYF. This chain links TRBV5-1 with TRBJ1-3; maybe TRBD1 (6 bases). This CDR3 comprises 16 residues. Germline V lookup: CDR1 SGHRS, CDR2 YFSETQ. Trimming cost V 4 bases and J 4 bases, with 18 bases left between them.

The chain uses TRBV5-1 and TRBJ2-5; 8 bases align to TRBD2. The CDR3 spans 14 residues. Germline CDR1 is SGHRS and CDR2 is YFSETQ. V dropped 7 bases and J dropped 2; count of bases not matched to a gene: 7. CDR3 DNA sequence: TGCGCCAGCGGCGCGGGGGGCCTTCAAGAGACCCAGTACTTC. Its protein is CASGAGGLQETQYF.

This clone has a single count. The J gene is TRBJ2-3, the V gene TRBV7-9; D unresolved. V was trimmed by 1 base and J by 6 bases, leaving 14 bases between them. CDR1 and CDR2 (germline): SEHNR, FQNEAQ (reference sequence). The CDR3 has 15 amino acids. CDR3 nucleotide sequence: TGTGCCAGCAGCTTAGACACGTCGGGTGGGGATACGCAGTATTTT. The encoded protein is CASSLDTSGGDTQYF.

This clone was observed a handful of times. V gene TRBV28 combines with J gene TRBJ1-6; weak D call: TRBD1 (5 bases). Germline CDR1 MDHEN, CDR2 SYDVKM. The ends were cut back, 8 bases at V and 10 bases at J, with 9 bases in the middle. The length of the CDR3 is 11 residues. As DNA, the CDR3 is TGTGCCAGCGCCGGGGGGTCACCCCTCCACTTT. Amino acid sequence: CASAGGSPLHF.